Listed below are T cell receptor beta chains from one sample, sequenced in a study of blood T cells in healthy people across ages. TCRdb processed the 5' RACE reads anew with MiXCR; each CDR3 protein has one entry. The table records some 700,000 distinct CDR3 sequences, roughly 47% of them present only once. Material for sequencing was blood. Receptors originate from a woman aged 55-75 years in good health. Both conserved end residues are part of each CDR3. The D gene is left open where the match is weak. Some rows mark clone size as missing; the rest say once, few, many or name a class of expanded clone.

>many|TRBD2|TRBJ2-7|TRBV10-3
CAIGRDYPYEQYF
TGTGCCATCGGCCGGGACTACCCCTACGAGCAGTACTTC
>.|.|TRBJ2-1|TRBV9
CASSATRGYNEQFF
TGTGCCAGCAGCGCAACTAGAGGGTACAATGAGCAGTTCTTC
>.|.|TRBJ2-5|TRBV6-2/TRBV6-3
CASSPPLGVDNEQYF
TGTGCCAGCAGTCCCCCCCTCGGGGTAGACAATGAGCAGTACTTC
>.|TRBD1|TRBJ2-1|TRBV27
CASSGLTGGGNEQFF
TGTGCCAGCAGCGGACTTACAGGGGGCGGAAATGAGCAGTTCTTC
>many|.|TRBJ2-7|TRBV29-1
CSVEESYEQYF
TGCAGCGTTGAAGAATCCTACGAGCAGTACTTC
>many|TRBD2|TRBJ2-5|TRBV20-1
CSASGGYQETQYF
TGCAGTGCTAGCGGGGGGTACCAAGAGACCCAGTACTTC
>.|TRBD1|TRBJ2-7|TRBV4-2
CASSQDRGPGQAYEQYF
TGTGCCAGCAGCCAAGATCGGGGCCCGGGACAGGCCTACGAGCAGTACTTC
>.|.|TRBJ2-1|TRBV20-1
CSARAGGSWYNEQFF
TGCAGTGCTAGAGCTGGAGGGTCATGGTACAATGAGCAGTTCTTC
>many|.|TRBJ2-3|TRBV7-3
CASSPGIYTDTQYF
TGTGCCAGCAGCCCGGGAATATACACAGATACGCAGTATTTT
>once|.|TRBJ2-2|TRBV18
CASSPPALTGELFF
TGTGCCAGCTCACCACCGGCGCTCACCGGGGAGCTGTTTTTT
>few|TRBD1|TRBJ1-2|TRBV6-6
CASSYGNDRGYGYTF
TGTGCCAGCAGTTACGGAAATGACAGGGGCTATGGCTACACCTTC
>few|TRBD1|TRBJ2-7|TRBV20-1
CSASTGQGWSEQYF
TGCAGTGCTTCGACGGGACAGGGTTGGAGCGAGCAGTACTTC
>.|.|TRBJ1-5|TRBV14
CASSQGDNGTKHQPQHF
TGTGCCAGCAGCCAAGGGGATAACGGGACAAAACATCAGCCCCAGCATTTT
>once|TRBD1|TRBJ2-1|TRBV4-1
CASSQELRTGRNEQFF
TGCGCCAGCAGCCAAGAGCTCCGGACAGGGCGGAATGAGCAGTTCTTC
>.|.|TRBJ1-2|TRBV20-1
CSASLGVGYTF
TGCAGTGCTAGCCTGGGGGTTGGCTACACCTTC
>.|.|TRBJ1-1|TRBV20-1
CSAQEDWNTEAFF
TGCAGTGCCCAAGAAGACTGGAACACTGAAGCTTTCTTT
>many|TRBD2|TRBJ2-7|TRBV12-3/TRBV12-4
CASSLMASGSYEQYF
TGTGCCAGCAGTTTAATGGCTAGCGGGAGTTACGAGCAGTACTTC
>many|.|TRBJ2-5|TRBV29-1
CSAESIETQYF
TGCAGCGCCGAGTCAATAGAGACCCAGTACTTC
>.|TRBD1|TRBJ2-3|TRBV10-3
CAISPGQGATTDTQYF
TGTGCCATCAGCCCCGGACAGGGTGCAACCACAGATACGCAGTATTTT
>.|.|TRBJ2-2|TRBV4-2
CASSQELGLQRGELFF
TGTGCCAGCAGCCAAGAATTGGGGCTCCAACGCGGGGAGCTGTTTTTT
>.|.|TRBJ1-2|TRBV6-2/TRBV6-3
CASSYLPGVLDGYTF
TGTGCCAGCAGTTACTTACCGGGGGTATTGGATGGCTACACCTTC
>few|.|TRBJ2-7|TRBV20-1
CSARDLGLGEQYF
TGCAGTGCTAGAGATTTGGGGTTGGGCGAGCAGTACTTC
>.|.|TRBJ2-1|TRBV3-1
CASSRDRQFHEQFF
TGTGCCAGCAGCCGCGATAGACAGTTCCATGAGCAGTTCTTC
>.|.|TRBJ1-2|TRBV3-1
CASSLGQDVGGYTF
TGTGCCAGCAGTTTGGGACAAGACGTTGGGGGCTACACCTTC
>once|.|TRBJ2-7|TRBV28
CASTEGLYEQYF
TGTGCCAGCACCGAGGGGCTCTACGAGCAGTACTTC
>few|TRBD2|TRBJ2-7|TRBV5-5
CASSSTTAGGSYEQYF
TGTGCCAGCAGCAGTACCACAGCGGGAGGGAGCTACGAGCAGTACTTC
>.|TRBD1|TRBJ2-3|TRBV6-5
CASSYHGDRGFTDTQYF
TGTGCCAGCAGTTACCACGGAGACAGGGGTTTTACAGATACGCAGTATTTT
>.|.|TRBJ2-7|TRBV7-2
CASSPLGGSYEQYF
TGTGCCAGCAGTCCGCTGGGCGGCTCCTACGAGCAGTACTTC
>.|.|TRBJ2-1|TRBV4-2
CASTATVKVGNEQFF
TGTGCCAGCACCGCGACAGTTAAGGTGGGCAATGAGCAGTTCTTC
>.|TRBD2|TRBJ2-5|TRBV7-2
CASSLSSGLAGGSQETQYF
TGTGCCAGCAGCTTATCATCGGGACTAGCGGGAGGGTCCCAAGAGACCCAGTACTTC
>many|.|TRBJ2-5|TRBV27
CASSAWESEETQYF
TGTGCCAGCAGTGCTTGGGAGAGCGAAGAGACCCAGTACTTC
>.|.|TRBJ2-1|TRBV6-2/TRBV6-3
CASSDFHYNEQFF
TGTGCCAGCAGTGACTTCCATTACAATGAGCAGTTCTTC
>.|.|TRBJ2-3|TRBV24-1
CATSGAGQRSDTQYF
TGTGCCACCAGTGGGGCAGGACAGAGGTCAGATACGCAGTATTTT
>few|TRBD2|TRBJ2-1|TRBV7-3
CASSLNSGGAGEQFF
TGTGCCAGCAGCTTAAATAGCGGGGGGGCGGGTGAGCAGTTCTTC
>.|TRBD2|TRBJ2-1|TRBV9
CASSVGSWGGGRNNEQFF
TGTGCCAGCAGCGTAGGGTCCTGGGGCGGGGGGCGAAACAATGAGCAGTTCTTC
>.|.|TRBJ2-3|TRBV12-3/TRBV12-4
CASSSPSVGTDTQYF
TGTGCCAGCAGTTCCCCGTCTGTGGGCACAGATACGCAGTATTTT
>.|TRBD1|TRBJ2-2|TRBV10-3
CAISETGTAGELFF
TGTGCCATCAGTGAGACCGGGACAGCCGGGGAGCTGTTTTTT
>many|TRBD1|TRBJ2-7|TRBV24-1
CATSLPEGQGSYEQYF
TGTGCCACCAGTCTCCCGGAGGGACAGGGCTCCTACGAGCAGTACTTC
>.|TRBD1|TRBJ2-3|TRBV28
CASSLQGAIDTQYF
TGTGCCAGCAGCTTACAGGGGGCGATAGATACGCAGTATTTT
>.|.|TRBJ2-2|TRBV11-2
CASSLEQNTGELFF
TGTGCCAGCAGCTTAGAACAGAACACCGGGGAGCTGTTTTTT
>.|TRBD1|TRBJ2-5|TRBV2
CASRVGTGKETQYF
TGTGCCAGCAGGGTAGGGACAGGGAAAGAGACCCAGTACTTC
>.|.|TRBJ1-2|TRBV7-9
CTSSPGLGYGYTF
TGTACCAGCAGCCCCGGCCTGGGCTATGGCTACACCTTC
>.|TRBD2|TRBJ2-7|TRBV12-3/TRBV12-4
CANSVPTSGLNEQYF
TGTGCCAACTCCGTCCCGACTAGCGGGTTGAATGAGCAGTACTTC
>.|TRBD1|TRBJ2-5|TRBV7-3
CASSPTGVQETQYF
TGTGCCAGCAGCCCGACAGGGGTCCAAGAGACCCAGTACTTC
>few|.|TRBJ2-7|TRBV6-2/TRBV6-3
CASSAQGWEQYF
TGTGCCAGCAGTGCGCAGGGATGGGAGCAGTACTTC
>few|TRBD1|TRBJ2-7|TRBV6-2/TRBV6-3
CASSVTGVGEQYF
TGTGCCAGTTCAGTCACAGGGGTTGGCGAGCAGTACTTC
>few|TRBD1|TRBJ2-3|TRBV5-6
CASSSPRTGNTDTQYF
TGTGCCAGCAGCTCTCCCCGGACAGGGAACACAGATACGCAGTATTTT
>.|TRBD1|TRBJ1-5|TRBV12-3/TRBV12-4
CSSSHRTGNNQPQHF
TGTTCCAGCAGCCACCGGACAGGCAACAATCAGCCCCAGCATTTT
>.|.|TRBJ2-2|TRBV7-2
CASSAAGSGELFF
TGTGCCAGCAGCGCCGCAGGGAGCGGGGAGCTGTTTTTT
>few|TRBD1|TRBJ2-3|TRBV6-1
CASREAGTGTDTQYF
TGTGCCAGCAGAGAAGCCGGGACAGGTACAGATACGCAGTATTTT
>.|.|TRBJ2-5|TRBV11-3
CASSLEGGAGETQYF
TGTGCCAGCAGCTTAGAAGGGGGGGCGGGAGAGACCCAGTACTTC